The entry that follows covers one T cell receptor beta chain sequence. Its antigen is not known. Germline-derived CDR1 and CDR2 are MGHDK and SYGVNS. This CDR3 spans 15 amino acids. V lost 1 base to trimming and J lost 5 bases, with 11 bases between them. The method was immunoSEQ multiplex PCR; TCRdb's version includes in-frame clones alone and lacks a portion of them. The sample consists of around 90,000 clones, approximately 88% of them appearing once. This sample was taken from a study of identifying expanded T cells in peripheral blood. Findings and limits, study-wide: Clone count variance between roughly two-week samples rose with total template count. Over about two and four weeks, about 16.4 and 19 clones changed, versus around 1.1 between replicates.

The clonotype was recovered from a person aged 18 to 75 in good health. Specimen: blood. The genes are TRBV25-1 and TRBJ2-2; D possibly corresponds to TRBD2 (5 bases). The CDR3 nucleotides are TGTGCCAGCAGTGAATCCGGGGTTAGGACCGGGGAGCTGTTTTTT. This gives the protein CASSESGVRTGELFF.